The sequence of this TCR beta chain was determined in a study of T cell repertoires in cytomegalovirus infection. Study-wide context: Recently described HLA-C-restricted plus well-studied HLA-B-restricted CMV epitopes were used.

Many counts were recorded for this clonotype. Antigen: not known. Via MiXCR, TCRdb re-called the reads, giving one row per CDR3 protein. The table includes tens of thousands of distinct CDR3 sequences, roughly 19% detected once. The sample consisted of CD8+ T cells from cultured PBMCs, taken from culture after CMV antigen stimulation. This clonotype was obtained from a human donor in good health (CMV status not recorded). Some clones in this sample may be carry-over from other donors' samples.

The CDR3 nucleotides read TGTGCCAGCAGCTTAGTCCCCCTAATGCCGGGACGACAAGAGACCCAGTACTTC. Translated, it gives CASSLVPLMPGRQETQYF. J is TRBJ2-5 and V is TRBV11-2; D may correspond to TRBD1 or TRBD2 (5 bases each). CDR3 length: 18 residues. Germline lookup yields CDR1 SGHAT and CDR2 FQNNGV. Trimming shortened V by 1 base and J by 2 bases, and 20 bases separated the two germline ends.